These 32 T cell receptor beta chains came from one sample sequenced in a study of blood T cells in healthy people across ages. The use of a sample-barcoded 5' primer and a J-beta primer mix characterized a second PCR of about 6 to 12 cycles. TCRdb re-called the 5' RACE reads with MiXCR, one entry per CDR3 protein. The repertoire has around 1,000,000 distinct CDR3 sequences, 25% of them found once; the top ten carry around 0.7%. These data were also filed under a second study, of T cells of mothers and their children.

Sequencing was carried out using blood. These TCRs come from a girl aged 2-10 years in good health.

This clonotype was counted only a few times. The rearrangement joins TRBV13 to TRBJ2-1; the D is unclear. CDR1 PRHDT and CDR2 FYEKMQ come from the germline V gene (reference sequence). V shed 4 bases and J shed 4 bases, with 8 bases lying between them. This CDR3 is 13 amino acids long. CDR3 loop: CASSSLGYNEQFF. CDR3 bases: TGTGCCAGCAGCTCCCTAGGTTACAATGAGCAGTTCTTC. Drawing the rest from reference TRBV13 and TRBJ2-1, the complete variable domain is AAGVIQSPRHLIKEKRETATLKCYPIPRHDTVYWYQQGPGQDPQFLISFYEKMQSDKGSIPDRFSAQQFSDYHSELNMSSLELGDSALYFCASSSLGYNEQFFGPGTRLTVL.

The J gene is TRBJ2-7, the V gene TRBV20-1; D remains unclear. Trimming took off 0 bases at V and 4 bases at J, with 13 bases between the two ends. This CDR3 region has 14 residues. Germline CDR1 is DFQATT and CDR2 is SNEGSKA (reference sequence). The CDR3 sequence is CSARDHLNLYEQYF. DNA of the CDR3: TGCAGTGCTAGAGATCATCTGAACTTGTACGAGCAGTACTTC.

The rearrangement joins TRBV7-2 to TRBJ2-4, with D perhaps assigned TRBD1 or TRBD2 (5 bases each). V lost 1 base and J lost 13, with 14 bases in between. This CDR3 is built from 13 residues. CDR1 SGHTA and CDR2 FQGNSA come from the germline V gene. CDR3 sequence: CASSLEGRRSQYF. The DNA for the CDR3 is TGTGCCAGCAGCTTAGAGGGACGCCGTAGCCAGTACTTC.

J is TRBJ1-2 and V is TRBV21-1. TRBV21-1 is classified as a pseudogene. This CDR3 is built from 10 residues. The DNA for the CDR3 is TGTGCCAGCAGCAAAGGAGTATCCACCTTC. This sequence encodes CASSKGVSTF.

This clonotype has only a few counts. V usage is TRBV15 and J usage is TRBJ2-5, with TRBD1 matching over 8 bases. The junction had 2 bases not matched to a gene; V was cut back by 4 bases and J by 7 bases. This CDR3 is built from 12 residues. Germline CDR1 reads LNHNV; CDR2 reads YYDKDF (reference sequence). The CDR3 DNA sequence: TGTGCCACCAGCAACGACAGGGGGACCCAGTACTTC. This encodes CATSNDRGTQYF.

The DNA of the CDR3 is TGTGCCATCAGCGTTAGACAGGGGACCTACGAGCAGTACTTC. This encodes CAISVRQGTYEQYF. This chain joins TRBV10-3 and TRBJ2-5; 8 bases map to TRBD1. The tail of the sequence fits TRBJ2-7 better, so the J call may be wrong. CDR3 length equals 14 residues. Germline assignment: CDR1 ENHRY and CDR2 SYGVKD.

This clonotype appeared a few times. The CDR3 coding sequence is TGTGCCAGCAGCGTAGAGGGGGCTGGGGACGGGGAGCTGTTTTTT. As protein: CASSVEGAGDGELFF. The rearrangement uses TRBV9 and TRBJ2-2; 7 bases are shared with TRBD1. J gave up 7 bases and V 0 bases, and 6 bases lay outside the gene matches. Germline V gene lookup returns CDR1 SGDLS and CDR2 YYNGEE. The CDR3 spans 15 residues. Combining the CDR3 with reference TRBV9 and TRBJ2-2 gives the whole variable domain DSGVTQTPKHLITATGQRVTLRCSPRSGDLSVYWYQQSLDQGLQFLIQYYNGEERAKGNILERFSAQQFPDLHSELNLSSLELGDSALYFCASSVEGAGDGELFFGEGSRLTVL.

The rearrangement joins TRBV24-1 to TRBJ2-1; a weak D match, TRBD1 (5 bases). Looked up from germline, CDR1 is KGHDR and CDR2 is SFDVKD. The CDR3 has 14 residues. V lost 9 bases, J lost 5 bases, and 16 bases lay in between. The CDR3 loop reads CATGPHTGHNEQFF. DNA of the CDR3: TGTGCCACCGGGCCCCATACAGGACACAATGAGCAGTTCTTC.

CDR3 DNA: TGTGCCAGCACGTACCCGATTCAGGATCTGAAAGCTGGGGCCAACGTCCTGACTTTC. Translation: CASTYPIQDLKAGANVLTF. V gene TRBV7-9 combines with J gene TRBJ2-6; D uncertain. Germline values: CDR1 SEHNR, CDR2 FQNEAQ (reference sequence). V gave up 7 bases and J gave up 2 bases, with 24 bases separating them. This CDR3 is built from 19 residues.

This sequence joins TRBV4-2 and TRBJ2-7, with 7 positions matching TRBD2. Trimming at V came to 1 base and at J to 0 bases, leaving 9 bases not matched to a gene. From germline, CDR1 is LGHNA and CDR2 YNFKEQ. The CDR3 sequence is 17 residues long. CDR3 nucleotides: TGTGCCAGCAGCCAAGCGGGAGGTGCGTCAAGCTCCTACGAGCAGTACTTC. Its translation: CASSQAGGASSSYEQYF.

Turning to this clonotype: The conserved closing phenylalanine or tryptophan is absent in this CDR3, likely reflecting a read error. The CDR3 protein is CASRHSGVETDAQYS. CDR3 in DNA: TGTGCCAGCAGACATAGCGGGGTTGAAACAGATGCGCAGTATTCT. The V gene is TRBV12-3 or TRBV12-4, the J gene TRBJ2-3; TRBD2 aligns across 8 bases. The CDR3 is 15 residues long.

A word on this clonotype: A read error may account for a junction end that differs from germline. Written as DNA, the CDR3 is TGCGGCGTTCTTTTGACAGGGAGCTCCTACAATGAGCAGTTCTTC. Translated: CGVLLTGSSYNEQFF. V is TRBV29-1 and J is TRBJ2-1, with 7 bases lining up with TRBD1. The germline V gene encodes CDR1 SQVTM and CDR2 ANQGSEA. This CDR3 spans 15 amino acids.

This clonotype has only a few counts. V gene TRBV7-3 combines with J gene TRBJ1-2; TRBD1 agrees at 9 bases. CDR1 SGHTA and CDR2 FQGTGA come from the germline V gene. V lost 3 bases to trimming and J lost 7 bases; unmatched junction nucleotides: 12. This CDR3 contains 16 residues. The DNA of the CDR3 is TGTGCCAGCAGCTTTCTCCCGGGACAGGGTACGGGTGGCTACACCTTC. It specifies CASSFLPGQGTGGYTF.

This clonotype has more than one count but fewer than ten. The J gene is TRBJ1-2, the V gene TRBV4-2, with D hard to call. The ends were cut back, 1 base at V and 4 bases at J, with 13 bases in the middle. The CDR3 is 15 residues long. CDR1 LGHNA and CDR2 YNFKEQ come from the germline V gene. CDR3 sequence (DNA): TGTGCCAGCAGCCAAGTGGAAAGCCCTTTCTATGGCTACACCTTC. This gives the protein CASSQVESPFYGYTF.

In DNA form, the CDR3 reads TGTGCCAGCAGCGTAGACTCCATATTGGGGGCTGAAGAGACCCAGTACTTC. Encoded protein: CASSVDSILGAEETQYF. The rearrangement joins TRBV9 to TRBJ2-5, with a weak D call TRBD1 (6 bases). Germline V CDR1 and CDR2: SGDLS, YYNGEE. Trimming cost V 0 bases and J 3 bases, with 18 bases left between them. The CDR3 is 17 amino acids.

The V and J genes are TRBV4-3 and TRBJ1-6, with D unclear. Germline CDR1 reads LGHNA; CDR2 reads YSLEER. The CDR3 extends over 14 amino acids. Trimming removed 0 bases at V and 10 bases at J, with 10 bases between. In nucleotides, the CDR3 is TGCGCCAGCAGCCAAGATAAGAATTGGTCACCCCTCCACTTT. Its translation: CASSQDKNWSPLHF.

The chain links TRBV20-1 to TRBJ2-7; possible D gene TRBD2, 6 bases. Germline CDR1 and CDR2: DFQATT and SNEGSKA (reference sequence). There are 13 residues in the CDR3. V was trimmed by 5 bases and J by 3 bases, leaving 14 bases between them. Written as DNA, the CDR3 is TGCAGTGCTGGACCCAGCGGGCTCTACGAGCAGTACTTC. This gives the protein CSAGPSGLYEQYF.

This clonotype has a handful of counts. The V and J genes are TRBV12-3 or TRBV12-4 and TRBJ2-1; D tentatively fits TRBD1 or TRBD2 (5 bases each). The CDR3 spans 12 residues. The V and J ends lost 1 base and 9 bases respectively, with 7 bases between them. The CDR3 DNA sequence: TGTGCCAGCAGTTTAGAGAGGGGTGAGCAGTTCTTC. Its protein product is CASSLERGEQFF.

This clonotype was seen more than once but under ten times. This chain uses TRBV23-1 with TRBJ2-1, with 7 bases aligning to TRBD2. TRBV23-1 is flagged as an ORF with uncertain function. This CDR3 comprises 17 residues. V trimming: 4 bases; J trimming: 3 bases; junction bases outside the gene matches: 12. The CDR3, as DNA: TGCGCCAGCAGTCTAACCTCTAGCGGTCTATGCTACAATGAGCAGTTCTTC. Its translation is CASSLTSSGLCYNEQFF.

J is TRBJ2-7 and V is TRBV12-3 or TRBV12-4; D may be TRBD2 (6 bases). The CDR3 spans 14 residues. V gave up 6 bases and J gave up 5 bases, with 17 bases separating them. As DNA, the CDR3 is TGTGCCAGCAGCGAGGGGACTCGCTGGGACGAGCAGTACTTC. Protein: CASSEGTRWDEQYF.

The gene calls are TRBV6-5 and TRBJ2-1; weak D call: TRBD1 (6 bases). The DNA end is a closer match to TRBJ2-5, so the J assignment may be wrong. Germline assignment: CDR1 MNHEY and CDR2 SVGAGI. CDR3 size: 13 residues. Here the CDR3 DNA reads TGTGCCAGCAACAAAGAGGGGGAAGAGACCCAGTACTTC. Amino acid sequence: CASNKEGEETQYF.

This clonotype came up a few times. The genes are TRBV9 and TRBJ1-4; D gene unclear. With 7 bases removed from V and 7 bases from J, the gap between germline ends came to 17 bases. Germline values: CDR1 SGDLS, CDR2 YYNGEE. The CDR3 totals 14 residues. The CDR3 nucleotides read TGTGCCAGCGGCGGACCCTCACGGAGTGAAAAACTGTTTTTT. It encodes CASGGPSRSEKLFF.

The chain joins TRBV6-2 or TRBV6-3 to TRBJ1-1, with D unresolved. Trimming removed 10 bases at V and 8 bases at J, with 23 bases between. The CDR3 contains 14 residues. Germline CDR1 MNHEY, CDR2 SVGEGT. The CDR3 DNA reads as TGTGCCAACGCCTCCGAAGTCCGTGGCACCGAAGCTTTCTTT. It yields the protein CANASEVRGTEAFF.

This clonotype was seen once. The chain uses TRBV7-6 and TRBJ2-6; 8 bases align to TRBD1. The CDR3 runs to 17 residues. The trim removed 4 bases at V and 4 bases at J, leaving 9 bases unmatched. Germline lookup yields CDR1 SGHVS and CDR2 FNYEAQ. CDR3 region: CASSSQQGALGANVLTF. DNA for the CDR3: TGTGCCAGCAGCTCGCAGCAGGGGGCTCTGGGGGCCAACGTCCTGACTTTC.

The chain couples TRBV5-6 to TRBJ2-7, with D perhaps given as TRBD1 or TRBD2 (5 bases each). Germline loops: CDR1 SGHDT, CDR2 YYEEEE. Trimming shortened V by 5 bases and J by 2 bases, and 11 bases separated the two germline ends. This CDR3 contains 13 residues. CDR3 sequence (DNA): TGTGCCAGCAGGACTCTGGGGGCCTACGAGCAGTACTTC. Residues: CASRTLGAYEQYF.

There are many counts of this clonotype. The CDR3 DNA follows: TGTGCCAGCAGCTTAACTAGCGGGAGGCAAGAGACCCAGTACTTC. Its translation: CASSLTSGRQETQYF. The V gene is TRBV11-2, the J gene TRBJ2-5; 12 bases align to TRBD2. CDR1 is SGHAT and CDR2 is FQNNGV in the germline V gene. The CDR3 sequence is 15 residues long. V trimming: 2 bases; J trimming: 2 bases; junction bases outside the gene matches: 0.

The chain links TRBV7-8 to TRBJ1-3, with no clear D. The CDR3 is 14 residues long. With 3 bases removed from V and 4 bases from J, the gap between germline ends came to 10 bases. The germline gives CDR1 SGHVS, CDR2 FQNEAQ. The DNA of the CDR3 is TGTGCCAGCAGCTTTCCGGCCAGCGGAAACACCATATATTTT. Translation: CASSFPASGNTIYF. Drawing the rest from reference TRBV7-8 and TRBJ1-3, the complete variable domain is GAGVSQSPRYKVAKRGQDVALRCDPISGHVSLFWYQQALGQGPEFLTYFQNEAQLDKSGLPSDRFFAERPEGSVSTLKIQRTQQEDSAVYLCASSFPASGNTIYFGEGSWLTVV.

This clonotype was detected a few times. J is TRBJ1-4 and V is TRBV12-3 or TRBV12-4; D is undetermined. The V and J ends lost 7 bases and 1 base respectively, with 10 bases between them. The CDR3 runs 14 residues. CDR3 in amino acids: CASTDRRTNEKLFF. In DNA form, the CDR3 reads TGTGCCAGCACGGATCGGCGAACTAATGAAAAACTGTTTTTT.

This clonotype has only a few counts. V usage is TRBV27 and J usage is TRBJ1-1, with TRBD1 matching over 7 bases. J gave up 4 bases and V 2 bases, and 4 bases lay outside the gene matches. Germline loops: CDR1 MNHEY, CDR2 SMNVEV (reference sequence). The CDR3 is made up of 14 amino acids. The CDR3 DNA follows: TGTGCCAGCAGTTTACGGGCAGGGGGCACTGAAGCTTTCTTT. Amino acids: CASSLRAGGTEAFF.

Worth noting for this clonotype: It is likely a read error, because the conserved phenylalanine at the end of the CDR3 is missing. V is TRBV19 and J is TRBJ2-5; perhaps TRBD2 as D (6 bases). The J call may be in error: the DNA end matches TRBJ2-1 better. Germline lookup yields CDR1 LNHDA and CDR2 SQIVND (reference sequence). The CDR3 has 13 amino acids. CDR3 in DNA: TGTGCCAGTAGTATAGATGGAGGGGACCCCCAGTTCGTC. Translation: CASSIDGGDPQFV.

This clonotype was seen a handful of times. This rearrangement joins TRBV6-5 to TRBJ2-7; D is perhaps TRBD1 or TRBD2 (5 bases each). Trimming took off 2 bases at V and 4 bases at J, with 21 bases between the two ends. Germline assignment: CDR1 MNHEY and CDR2 SVGAGI. The CDR3 is 17 amino acids. The CDR3 nucleotides read TGTGCCAGCAGTTACGGGAGAGGGGTGAGCGGTGGTTACGAGCAGTACTTC. It yields the protein CASSYGRGVSGGYEQYF.

V usage is TRBV5-1 and J usage is TRBJ2-1; 8 positions agree with TRBD2. Per germline, CDR1 SGHRS and CDR2 YFSETQ. V lost 3 bases, J lost 4 bases, and 9 bases stayed unmatched. This CDR3 region has 16 residues. CDR3 DNA sequence: TGCGCCAGCAGCTACGCGGGGGGTAACTCATACAATGAGCAGTTCTTC. Amino acid sequence: CASSYAGGNSYNEQFF. Full variable domain (missing parts from reference TRBV5-1 and TRBJ2-1): KAGVTQTPRYLIKTRGQQVTLSCSPISGHRSVSWYQQTPGQGLQFLFEYFSETQRNKGNFPGRFSGRQFSNSRSEMNVSTLELGDSALYLCASSYAGGNSYNEQFFGPGTRLTVL.